Only one count was recorded for the clone carrying this TCR beta chain. Its cognate antigen is unknown. Treatment described: roughly 20 received Ad26.COV2.S at low or high dose, single or two shots; 5 received placebo; per-sample allocation not given. Sampling happened 63 days after the first vaccine or placebo injection. This sample is drawn from a study of Ad26.COV2.S vaccination and SARS-CoV-2 variants. The overall study: Of the COV1001 trial arms, the Ad26.COV2.S arm included the donor. Each vaccinee took Ad26.COV2.S intramuscularly, once or twice 56 days apart.

Using immunoSEQ multiplex PCR, the repertoire was profiled, and TCRdb retains in-frame clones only, with some absent. The profile shows around 450,000 clones, around 90% of them singletons. Germline V gene lookup returns CDR1 KGHSH and CDR2 LQKENI. CDR3 length: 17 amino acids. Trimming pared 0 bases from V and 2 bases from J, leaving 17 bases between. Study outcomes and limitations: Similar non-spike TCR breadth was seen in vaccine and placebo recipients.

The input for sequencing was peripheral blood, taken in a trial of Ad26.COV2.S vaccine versus placebo. The sequence derives from a person between 18 and 59 years old who received the Ad26.COV2.S COVID-19 vaccine or a placebo. The gene calls are TRBV18 and TRBJ2-7; TRBD1 might be the D (5 bases). The CDR3 is CASSPPIGQGATYEQYF. For the CDR3, the DNA is TGTGCCAGCTCACCACCGATCGGCCAGGGCGCTACCTACGAGCAGTACTTC.